The 5 T cell receptor beta chains listed next were all sequenced from one sample in a study of OX40 agonist ivuxolimab in advanced cancers. Repertoires were generated with immunoSEQ multiplex PCR, while TCRdb's copy carries only in-frame clones and drops some. This sample has tens of thousands of clones, with roughly 90% found just once. The starting material was CD4+ or CD8+ T cells sorted from blood, obtained in a trial of the OX40 agonist ivuxolimab. These receptor sequences come from an adult with an advanced solid tumor such as melanoma, head and neck, liver or kidney cancer.

This sequence joins TRBV11-2 and TRBJ2-7; no firm D call. The ends were cut back, 6 bases at V and 9 bases at J, with 12 bases in the middle. CDR1 is SGHAT and CDR2 is FQNNGV in the germline V gene. The CDR3 extends over 11 amino acids. The CDR3 DNA sequence: TGTGCCAGCAGGTCGTCTCAGTCGCAGTACTTC. This sequence encodes CASRSSQSQYF.

This sequence joins TRBV7-3 and TRBJ2-1, with 9 positions matching TRBD2. CDR1 is SGHTA and CDR2 is FQGTGA in the germline V gene. The J segment lost 4 bases and the V segment lost 5 bases, leaving 6 bases of the junction unmatched. This CDR3 has 15 amino acids. The DNA for the CDR3 is TGTGCCAGCAGCCCGAGCGGGAGGACTTACAATGAGCAGTTCTTC. Translating gives CASSPSGRTYNEQFF.

V usage is TRBV18 and J usage is TRBJ2-5; no firm D call. This CDR3 contains 13 residues. The germline V gene encodes CDR1 KGHSH and CDR2 LQKENI. Trimming stripped 6 bases from V and 1 base from J, with 9 bases between. CDR3 loop: CASSRGAQETQYF. In DNA form, the CDR3 reads TGTGCCAGCTCGCGCGGAGCCCAAGAGACCCAGTACTTC.

This chain links TRBV5-4 with TRBJ2-1; 9 bases are a match to TRBD2. CDR3 length: 15 amino acids. From germline, CDR1 is SGHNT and CDR2 YYREEE (reference sequence). The junction had 7 bases not matched to a gene; V was cut back by 4 bases and J by 5 bases. The CDR3 is CASSHPGTSNNEQFF. The CDR3, as DNA: TGTGCCAGCAGCCACCCTGGGACTAGCAACAATGAGCAGTTCTTC. Full variable domain (missing parts from reference TRBV5-4 and TRBJ2-1): ETGVTQSPTHLIKTRGQQVTLRCSSQSGHNTVSWYQQALGQGPQFIFQYYREEENGRGNFPPRFSGLQFPNYSSELNVNALELDDSALYLCASSHPGTSNNEQFFGPGTRLTVL.

The chain combines TRBV25-1 with TRBJ1-5, with D possibly TRBD1 on 5 matching bases. V shed 2 bases and J shed 9 bases, with 20 bases lying between them. The germline V gene has CDR1 MGHDK and CDR2 SYGVNS. The CDR3 totals 16 residues. This CDR3 is CASSEGGGHPVAPQHF. The DNA of the CDR3 is TGTGCCAGCAGTGAAGGAGGCGGACACCCTGTGGCGCCCCAGCATTTT.